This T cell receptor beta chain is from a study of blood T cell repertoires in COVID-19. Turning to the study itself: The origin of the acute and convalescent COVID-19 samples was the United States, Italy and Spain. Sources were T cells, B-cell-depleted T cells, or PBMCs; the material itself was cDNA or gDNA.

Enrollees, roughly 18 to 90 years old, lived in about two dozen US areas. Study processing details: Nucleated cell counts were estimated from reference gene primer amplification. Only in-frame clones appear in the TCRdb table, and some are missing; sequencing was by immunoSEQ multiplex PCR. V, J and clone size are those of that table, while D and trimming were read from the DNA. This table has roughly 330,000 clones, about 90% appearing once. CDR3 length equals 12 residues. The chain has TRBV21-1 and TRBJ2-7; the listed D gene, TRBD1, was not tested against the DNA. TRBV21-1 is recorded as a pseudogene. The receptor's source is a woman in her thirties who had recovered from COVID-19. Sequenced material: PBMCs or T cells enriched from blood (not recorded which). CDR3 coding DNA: TGTGCCAGCAGCAAAGAAGGGGGACCTTCGTACTTC. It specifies CASSKEGGPSYF.